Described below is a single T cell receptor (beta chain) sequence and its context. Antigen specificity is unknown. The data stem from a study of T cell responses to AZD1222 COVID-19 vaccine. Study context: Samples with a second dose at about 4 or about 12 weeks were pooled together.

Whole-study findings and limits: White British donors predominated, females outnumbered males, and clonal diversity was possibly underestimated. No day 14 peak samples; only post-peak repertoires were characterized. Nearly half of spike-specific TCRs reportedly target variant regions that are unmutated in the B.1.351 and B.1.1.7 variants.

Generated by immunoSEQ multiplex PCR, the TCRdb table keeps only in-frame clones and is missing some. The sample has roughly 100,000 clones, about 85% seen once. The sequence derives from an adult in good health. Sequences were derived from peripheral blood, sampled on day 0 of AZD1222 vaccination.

The CDR3 is CASSFRQGYTF. CDR3 in DNA: TGTGCCAGCAGTTTTCGACAAGGCTACACCTTC. The rearrangement joins TRBV12-3 or TRBV12-4 to TRBJ1-2; D is unclear. CDR3 size: 11 residues. Trimming shortened V by 3 bases and J by 8 bases, and 7 bases separated the two germline ends.